The 17 T cell receptor beta chains presented below share a single source sample, sequenced in a study of T cell responses to AZD1222 COVID-19 vaccine. The data were produced by immunoSEQ multiplex PCR, yet TCRdb's version contains in-frame clones alone and is incomplete. The sample includes about 100,000 clones, about 89% of them seen just once. This specimen consisted of peripheral blood, obtained on day 0 of AZD1222 vaccination. These receptors all come from an adult in good health.

This clone has just one count. This sequence joins TRBV29-1 and TRBJ1-2; D is ambiguous. The germline gives CDR1 SQVTM, CDR2 ANQGSEA. The CDR3 contains 12 residues. V shed 5 bases and J shed 3 bases, with 10 bases lying between them. This chain's CDR3 is CSVKGGYYGYTF. DNA for the CDR3: TGCAGCGTTAAAGGAGGCTACTATGGCTACACCTTC.

This chain connects TRBV7-2 to TRBJ2-3; 7 bases map to TRBD2. Germline lookup yields CDR1 SGHTA and CDR2 FQGNSA. The CDR3 covers 15 residues. Germline trimming cut 0 bases from V and 3 bases from J; bases unmatched to any gene: 3. The CDR3 DNA follows: TGTGCCAGCAGCTTAGCCCTAGCGGAGACAGATACGCAGTATTTT. Encoded protein: CASSLALAETDTQYF.

The chain uses TRBV24-1 and TRBJ1-1, with 10 bases matching TRBD1. The CDR3 covers 14 residues. CDR1 and CDR2 (germline): KGHDR, SFDVKD. V lost 7 bases and J lost 6; bases outside the gene matches: 7. The chain's CDR3 is CATRGAGTGAEAFF. CDR3 sequence (DNA): TGTGCCACCAGGGGGGCCGGGACAGGGGCTGAAGCTTTCTTT.

CDR3 region: CASSSIARTGGNSPLHF. The CDR3 coding sequence is TGTGCCAGCAGTTCAATCGCCAGGACAGGCGGGAATTCACCCCTCCACTTT. V usage is TRBV27 and J usage is TRBJ1-6, with 7 bases fitting TRBD1. V shed 4 bases, J shed 7 bases, and the junction held 13 bases outside the gene matches. This CDR3 has 17 residues. CDR1 MNHEY and CDR2 SMNVEV come from the germline V gene (reference sequence).

V is TRBV28 and J is TRBJ2-4; D not certain. This CDR3 has 15 amino acids. Germline V gene sequence: CDR1 MDHEN, CDR2 SYDVKM. Trimming took off 4 bases at V and 0 bases at J, with 10 bases between the two ends. In DNA form, the CDR3 reads TGTGCCAGCAGTTCCTTGGAGCTAGCCAAAAACATTCAGTACTTC. The encoded protein is CASSSLELAKNIQYF.

The chain is built from TRBV19 and TRBJ2-3, with TRBD1 matching 9 bases. V dropped 7 bases and J dropped 2; count of bases not matched to a gene: 10. The germline gives CDR1 LNHDA, CDR2 SQIVND (reference sequence). The CDR3 totals 16 residues. In DNA, the CDR3 is TGTGCCAGTACTCCCGGACAGGGGAGGGTCACAGATACGCAGTATTTT. Protein sequence: CASTPGQGRVTDTQYF. The full variable domain, in which reference TRBV19 and TRBJ2-3 provide the parts outside the CDR3, is DGGITQSPKYLFRKEGQNVTLSCEQNLNHDAMYWYRQDPGQGLRLIYYSQIVNDFQKGDIAEGYSVSREKKESFPLTVTSAQKNPTAFYLCASTPGQGRVTDTQYFGPGTRLTVL.

V is TRBV7-2 and J is TRBJ2-5, with 11 positions matching TRBD2. V gave up 5 bases and J gave up 4 bases; unmatched junction bases: 6. The CDR3 is 15 residues long. Germline CDR1 reads SGHTA; CDR2 reads FQGNSA. The CDR3 DNA sequence: TGTGCCAGCAGCCTATCCGGGACTAGCGGAGAGACCCAGTACTTC. Its translation is CASSLSGTSGETQYF.

The sample holds a few counts of this clone. This chain connects TRBV9 to TRBJ1-4; tentatively, D is TRBD1 (6 bases). CDR3 size: 16 residues. Germline values: CDR1 SGDLS, CDR2 YYNGEE. V was shortened by 1 base and J by 12 bases, with 22 bases between the two germline ends. CDR3 loop: CASSVYRDRPSSELFF. The CDR3 DNA reads TGTGCCAGCAGCGTATACAGGGACCGACCGTCTTCGGAACTGTTTTTT.

V usage is TRBV5-1 and J usage is TRBJ2-3, with 11 bases lining up with TRBD2. Looked up from germline, CDR1 is SGHRS and CDR2 is YFSETQ. V was clipped by 4 bases and J by 4 bases; unmatched bases: 2. This CDR3 comprises 14 residues. For the CDR3, the DNA is TGCGCCAGCAGCCCGGGACTAGCGGCAGATACGCAGTATTTT. It yields the protein CASSPGLAADTQYF.

The sample holds one count of this clone. The chain employs TRBV5-1 and TRBJ1-4; tentatively, D is TRBD1 (5 bases). The CDR3 loop spans 15 amino acids. CDR1 is SGHRS and CDR2 is YFSETQ in the germline V gene. Between the trimmed V and J ends, which lost 4 bases and 0 bases, there was a span of 10 bases. The CDR3 DNA reads TGCGCCAGCAGCCCCGGGGGGGCAACTAATGAAAAACTGTTTTTT. Translated, it gives CASSPGGATNEKLFF. The complete variable domain, with remaining parts taken from reference TRBV5-1 and TRBJ1-4, reads KAGVTQTPRYLIKTRGQQVTLSCSPISGHRSVSWYQQTPGQGLQFLFEYFSETQRNKGNFPGRFSGRQFSNSRSEMNVSTLELGDSALYLCASSPGGATNEKLFFGSGTQLSVL.

This chain uses TRBV12-3 or TRBV12-4 with TRBJ1-6; 10 nucleotides line up with TRBD1. This CDR3 region has 13 residues. V shed 7 bases and J 10 bases; nucleotides not matched to a gene: 4. The CDR3 DNA sequence: TGTGCCAGCACCTGGACAGGGGGATCACCCCTCCACTTT. It yields the protein CASTWTGGSPLHF.

This clone was recorded only once. This chain connects TRBV10-3 to TRBJ2-1; D is unresolved. Germline V CDR1 and CDR2: ENHRY, SYGVKD. CDR3 size: 15 residues. Trimming took off 4 bases at V and 0 bases at J, with 10 bases between the two ends. CDR3 coding DNA: TGTGCCATCAGTGGCCACAGAAGCTCCTACAATGAGCAGTTCTTC. This codes for CAISGHRSSYNEQFF.

The chain recombines TRBV19 with TRBJ2-3; no clear D. V lost 7 bases to trimming and J lost 7 bases, with 18 bases between them. Germline-derived CDR1 and CDR2 are LNHDA and SQIVND (reference sequence). This CDR3 comprises 14 residues. In nucleotides, the CDR3 is TGTGCCAGTACCGAGGACCTTCGGGCGTATACGCAGTATTTT. This gives the protein CASTEDLRAYTQYF.

The chain links TRBV4-1 to TRBJ2-5; D not resolved. The CDR3 spans 13 residues. V lost 6 bases to trimming and J lost 0 bases, with 8 bases between them. In germline, CDR1 is MGHRA, CDR2 YSYEKL. The DNA of the CDR3 is TGCGCCAGCAGTAAAGAGTACCAAGAGACCCAGTACTTC. Translated, it gives CASSKEYQETQYF.

V usage is TRBV27 and J usage is TRBJ1-4; D is unclear. The CDR3 contains 16 residues. Germline V lookup: CDR1 MNHEY, CDR2 SMNVEV (reference sequence). With 1 base removed from V and 0 bases from J, the gap between germline ends came to 9 bases. CDR3 sequence (DNA): TGTGCCAGCAGTTTATTAAGCAGATCAACTAATGAAAAACTGTTTTTT. The encoded protein is CASSLLSRSTNEKLFF.

The chain is built from TRBV30 and TRBJ1-1; no clear D gene. Germline CDR1 reads GTSNPN; CDR2 reads SVGIG (reference sequence). This CDR3 has 10 amino acids. The V end lost 6 bases, the J end lost 2 bases, and 4 bases lay between the germline ends. The CDR3 protein is CACHNTEAFF. The CDR3 nucleotides are TGTGCCTGCCATAACACTGAAGCTTTCTTT.

The chain carries TRBV9 and TRBJ2-3; TRBD2 aligns across 10 bases. The germline V gene encodes CDR1 SGDLS and CDR2 YYNGEE. The J segment lost 1 base and the V segment lost 6 bases, leaving 5 bases of the junction unmatched. This CDR3 is built from 15 residues. DNA for the CDR3: TGTGCCAGCACCGGGGGGACTAGCGGCACAGATACGCAGTATTTT. This gives the protein CASTGGTSGTDTQYF.